This passage covers 20 T cell receptor beta chains from one sample sequenced in a study of shared clonotypes between healthy human individuals. The protocol was immunoSEQ multiplex PCR, while the TCRdb copy is restricted to in-frame clones and leaves out a portion. This table has approximately 1,000,000 clones, 70% to 85% appearing once. Sequencing was done on a sample of memory CD4+ T cells from PBMCs. Subset indicated: CD45RA-negative fraction. Receptors were obtained from a young man in good health. Some clones in this sample may be carry-over from other donors' samples.

V and J are TRBV4-2 and TRBJ1-3; weak D call: TRBD1 (6 bases). Germline values: CDR1 LGHNA, CDR2 YNFKEQ. Trimming shortened V by 1 base and J by 2 bases, and 15 bases separated the two germline ends. CDR3 size: 17 residues. The CDR3 nucleotides are TGTGCCAGCAGCCAAGCCTCCGGGACATCTGCTGGAAACACCATATATTTT. Encoded protein: CASSQASGTSAGNTIYF.

J is TRBJ2-1 and V is TRBV5-8; 14 bases agree with TRBD2. Losses at the gene ends were 4 bases for V and 6 bases for J; bases not matched to a gene: 3. CDR1 SGHTS and CDR2 YDEGEE come from the germline V gene. The CDR3 is made up of 15 amino acids. The CDR3 DNA reads as TGTGCCAGCAGCGGGACTAGCGGGAGAGGCAATGAGCAGTTCTTC. Translation gives CASSGTSGRGNEQFF.

This sequence joins TRBV21-1 and TRBJ2-1; the D call TRBD2 from the table was never checked on the DNA. TRBV21-1 is annotated as a pseudogene. The CDR3 runs to 14 residues. CDR3 bases: TGTGCCAGCAGCAAAGCCCCTCCCGGGAATGAGCAGTTCTTC. Its translation is CASSKAPPGNEQFF.

This clone came up once. With a far larger clone one base away, a read error is the likely cause. The same CDR3 also results from other DNA sequences found in this sample. The chain carries TRBV30 and TRBJ1-5, with D perhaps matching TRBD1 (5 bases). Germline V CDR1 and CDR2: GTSNPN, SVGIG (reference sequence). The CDR3 has 13 amino acids. V was trimmed by 0 bases and J by 7 bases, leaving 10 bases between them. This CDR3 is CAWSVLGDQPQHF. DNA of the CDR3: TGTGCCTGGAGTGTACTCGGGGACCAGCCCCAGCATTTT.

The rearrangement joins TRBV6-9 to TRBJ2-3; D is unclear. This CDR3 spans 14 amino acids. V lost 4 bases, J lost 2 bases, and 10 bases lay in between. From germline, CDR1 is MNHGY and CDR2 SVAAGI. CDR3 coding DNA: TGTGCCAGCAGTTCCCCTGACATCACAGATACGCAGTATTTT. Its translation: CASSSPDITDTQYF.

For this clone: The junction and the germline gene differ at one end; a read error may be behind it. The rearrangement links TRBV5-1 to TRBJ1-1; no definite D call. There are 14 residues in the CDR3. Germline values: CDR1 SGHRS, CDR2 YFSETQ. The CDR3 loop is CASSQTAFNTEAFF. Here the CDR3 DNA reads TGCGCCAGCAGCCAAACAGCTTTCAACACTGAGGCTTTCTTT.

The V and J genes are TRBV7-2 and TRBJ2-2; D is ambiguous. This CDR3 has 15 residues. Germline V gives CDR1 SGHTA, CDR2 FQGNSA. V was trimmed by 2 bases and J by 6 bases, leaving 13 bases between them. This chain's CDR3 is CASSLLGGGAGELFF. The CDR3 DNA reads TGTGCCAGCAGCTTATTAGGCGGTGGGGCCGGGGAGCTGTTTTTT.

J is TRBJ1-4 and V is TRBV11-2, with a tentative D call TRBD1 (5 bases). Trimming stripped 5 bases from V and 8 bases from J, with 12 bases between. Germline values: CDR1 SGHAT, CDR2 FQNNGV. The CDR3 sequence is 13 residues long. As DNA, the CDR3 is TGTGCCAGCAGCCCCAGGGTTCGGGAAAAACTGTTTTTT. Translation: CASSPRVREKLFF.

In regard to this clone: This sample also contains other DNA sequences that code for the same CDR3. The chain joins TRBV6-6 to TRBJ2-2, with 7 bases identical to TRBD1. The CDR3 has 15 amino acids. The V gene's germline CDR1 is MNHNY and CDR2 SVGAGI (reference sequence). The J segment lost 3 bases and the V segment lost 4 bases, leaving 5 bases of the junction unmatched. The CDR3: CASSSRQGDTGELFF. DNA of the CDR3: TGTGCCAGCAGTTCTCGGCAGGGGGACACCGGGGAGCTGTTTTTT.

This clone was seen a single time. The chain is built from TRBV5-8 and TRBJ1-5, with TRBD1 matching 9 bases. The CDR3 consists of 15 residues. With 0 bases clipped from V and 5 bases from J, the junction kept 3 bases outside the gene matches. Germline CDR1 and CDR2: SGHTS and YDEGEE. CDR3 sequence (DNA): TGTGCCAGCAGCTTGGGGGACAGGGTGGATCAGCCCCAGCATTTT. Protein sequence: CASSLGDRVDQPQHF.

Worth noting for this clone: Other DNA sequences within the sample encode an identical CDR3. The chain uses TRBV5-6 and TRBJ2-1; 8 positions agree with TRBD1. The ends lost 4 bases at V and 4 bases at J; junction bases unmatched: 7. The CDR3 covers 15 residues. Germline V gene sequence: CDR1 SGHDT, CDR2 YYEEEE. The CDR3 protein is CASSRGQGAYNEQFF. CDR3 nucleotide sequence: TGTGCCAGCAGCCGCGGTCAGGGGGCTTACAATGAGCAGTTCTTC. Full variable domain (remainder filled in from reference TRBV5-6 and TRBJ2-1): DAGVTQSPTHLIKTRGQQVTLRCSPKSGHDTVSWYQQALGQGPQFIFQYYEEEERQRGNFPDRFSGHQFPNYSSELNVNALLLGDSALYLCASSRGQGAYNEQFFGPGTRLTVL.

This sequence joins TRBV2 and TRBJ2-7; 7 nucleotides line up with TRBD2. Germline CDR1 SNHLY, CDR2 FYNNEI. The CDR3 consists of 16 residues. The V gene end was trimmed by 2 bases and the J gene end by 4 bases; junction bases not matched to a gene: 11. The CDR3, as DNA: TGTGCCAGCAGTGAAATGGCGGCTAGCGGTGGGTACGAGCAGTACTTC. Its translation is CASSEMAASGGYEQYF.

The table lists this clone with a count of one. The chain has TRBV5-1 and TRBJ1-2; 9 bases are shared with TRBD1. The V and J ends lost 4 bases and 6 bases, in that order; junction bases with no gene match: 7. Germline CDR1 reads SGHRS; CDR2 reads YFSETQ. This CDR3 is 14 amino acids long. CDR3 amino acids: CASSPGDRADGYTF. In DNA form, the CDR3 reads TGCGCCAGCAGCCCGGGGGACAGGGCCGATGGCTACACCTTC.

This chain joins TRBV7-9 and TRBJ2-2; 8 bases match TRBD2. This CDR3 has 17 amino acids. The V gene's germline CDR1 is SEHNR and CDR2 FQNEAQ (reference sequence). Germline trimming cut 5 bases from V and 1 base from J; bases unmatched to any gene: 9. The CDR3 DNA sequence: TGTGCCAGCAGCAAAGGCGGACTAGCCCTGAACACCGGGGAGCTGTTTTTT. Translating gives CASSKGGLALNTGELFF.

The chain employs TRBV15 and TRBJ1-4, with unresolved D. The germline V and J ends were trimmed by 1 base and 4 bases, with 7 bases remaining between them. CDR1 is LNHNV, CDR2 YYDKDF, per germline (reference sequence). The CDR3 is 14 residues long. In DNA, the CDR3 is TGTGCCACCAGCAGAGCCGGGTATAATGAAAAACTGTTTTTT. This gives the protein CATSRAGYNEKLFF.

A few counts support this clone. V and J are TRBV6-5 and TRBJ2-1; D is possibly TRBD1 or TRBD2 (6 bases each). V was pared by 4 bases and J by 7 bases, with 8 bases between. CDR1 MNHEY and CDR2 SVGAGI come from the germline V gene. The CDR3 extends over 12 amino acids. CDR3 DNA sequence: TGTGCCAGCAGTTGGAGGGGGAATGAGCAGTTCTTC. Protein product: CASSWRGNEQFF.

The rearrangement uses TRBV7-3 and TRBJ2-3, with D uncertain. CDR3 length equals 13 residues. V gave up 2 bases and J gave up 5 bases, with 8 bases separating them. CDR1 is SGHTA and CDR2 is FQGTGA in the germline V gene. CDR3 residues: CASSLAAIDTQYF. Written as DNA, the CDR3 is TGTGCCAGCAGCTTAGCGGCAATAGATACGCAGTATTTT.

The CDR3 bases are TGTGCCATCAGTGAACGGTTGGCTTCTGGAAACACCATATATTTT. This encodes CAISERLASGNTIYF. V usage is TRBV10-3 and J usage is TRBJ1-3; D ambiguous. The CDR3 consists of 15 residues. CDR1 and CDR2 from the germline V gene are ENHRY and SYGVKD. Trimming cost V 3 bases and J 1 base, with 10 bases left between them.

Turning to this clone: One junction end disagrees with the germline gene, perhaps due to a read error. The rearrangement links TRBV15 to TRBJ2-1; D is unclear. CDR3 length: 14 amino acids. Germline CDR1 is LNHNV and CDR2 is YYDKDF (reference sequence). The CDR3, as DNA: TGTGCCACCAGCAGAGTATACTCCAACAATGAGCAGTTCTTC. This translates into CATSRVYSNNEQFF.

This sequence joins TRBV27 and TRBJ1-5; 8 nucleotides agree with TRBD1. CDR3 length: 14 amino acids. J was trimmed by 6 bases and V by 5 bases; bases with no gene match: 6. Germline CDR1 and CDR2: MNHEY and SMNVEV (reference sequence). CDR3 region: CASSRQGLGQPQHF. The DNA for the CDR3 is TGTGCCAGCAGTCGACAGGGGTTAGGTCAGCCCCAGCATTTT.